This T cell receptor beta chain is drawn from a study of cytomegalovirus exposure and HLA in healthy donors. PCR involved 60 Vbeta and 13 Jbeta primers. Here immunoSEQ multiplex PCR was the method, and the copy in TCRdb shows in-frame clones only, minus some. The table includes 95,000 to 100,000 clones, roughly three quarters detected once. The receptor was isolated from a man aged 40-49 years in good health and CMV-seronegative. Sequencing was performed on PBMCs.

CDR3 loop: CASSDRDSSYEQYF. In DNA, the CDR3 is TGTGCCAGCAGTGACCGGGACAGCTCCTACGAGCAGTACTTC. The J gene is TRBJ2-7, the V gene TRBV6-1; TRBD1 matches 7 bases. The V gene end was trimmed by 3 bases and the J gene end by 0 bases; junction bases not matched to a gene: 2. Germline values: CDR1 MNHNS, CDR2 SASEGT. The CDR3 spans 14 residues.